The sequence of this T cell receptor beta chain was determined in a study of cytomegalovirus exposure and HLA in healthy donors. Regarding the study as a whole: Later analysis revealed greater clonal expansion in HLA-associated TCR beta chains than in equally common others. Per a later analysis, under 20,000 TCR beta sequences showed association with HLA alleles at 0.05 false discovery rate.

As concerns this clone: Its specificity is unknown.

The CDR3 sequence is 15 residues long. V lost 6 bases and J lost 1; bases outside the gene matches: 3. Per germline, CDR1 LNHDA and CDR2 SQIVND (reference sequence). The study ran its PCR with 60 Vbeta and 13 Jbeta primers. Clones were sequenced by immunoSEQ multiplex PCR, and TCRdb holds only the in-frame ones, with some missing. Its clone listing holds roughly 80,000 clones. This clonotype was obtained from a man between 50 and 59 years old in good health and CMV-seronegative. This chain joins TRBV19 and TRBJ2-2; 9 nucleotides match TRBD1. Sequencing was done on a sample of PBMCs. CDR3 sequence: CASSPGQGNTGELFF. CDR3 sequence (DNA): TGTGCCAGTAGCCCGGGACAGGGGAACACCGGGGAGCTGTTTTTT. Full variable domain (outside the CDR3, taken from reference TRBV19 and TRBJ2-2): DGGITQSPKYLFRKEGQNVTLSCEQNLNHDAMYWYRQDPGQGLRLIYYSQIVNDFQKGDIAEGYSVSREKKESFPLTVTSAQKNPTAFYLCASSPGQGNTGELFFGEGSRLTVL.